A single T cell receptor beta chain is shown here with its context. The data originate from a study of blood T cell repertoires in COVID-19. V was clipped by 4 bases and J by 0 bases, with 10 bases between them. CDR1 and CDR2 (germline): LGHDT, YNNKEL (reference sequence). CDR3 length equals 15 residues. Some clones are missing from TCRdb's copy, which holds only in-frame ones; the method was immunoSEQ multiplex PCR. The table has about 86,000 clones, approximately 79% seen once. The receptor was derived from a man in his 70s with acute or convalescent COVID-19. The sequenced sample was peripheral blood. The J gene is TRBJ2-1, the V gene TRBV3-1 (or the pseudogene TRBV3-2), with a possible D match to TRBD1 (5 bases). In nucleotides, the CDR3 is TGTGCCAGCAGCCCGACAGTCAGCTCCTACAATGAGCAGTTCTTC. As protein: CASSPTVSSYNEQFF.